The present T cell receptor beta chain was sequenced within a study of cytomegalovirus exposure and HLA in healthy donors. The V and J ends lost 5 bases and 7 bases respectively, with 9 bases between them. CDR1 is LNHDA and CDR2 is SQIVND in the germline V gene (reference sequence). The CDR3 is 12 residues long. PCR amplification relied on 60 Vbeta primers (plus 13 Jbeta primers). This table comes from immunoSEQ multiplex PCR, and its TCRdb copy is limited to in-frame clones, with some not included. The profile shows around 150,000 clones, more than 70% of them singletons. Study-wide points: A later analysis found common viral pathogens apparently linked to several of the most significant clusters. Per a later analysis, HLA-associated TCR beta chains showed more clonal expansion than other, equally common TCR beta chains.

About this clone: The antigen remains undetermined.

What was sequenced was PBMCs. This sequence was found in a young man in good health and CMV-seropositive. The chain combines TRBV19 with TRBJ1-5; D not resolved. CDR3 nucleotide sequence: TGTGCCAGTAGTTCCTTAATCCAGCCCCAGCATTTT. Translating it yields CASSSLIQPQHF.